This T cell receptor beta chain was documented in a study of T cell responses to AZD1222 COVID-19 vaccine. Worth noting for this clone: Its antigen is undetermined.

The CDR3 contains 12 residues. Trimming left V 2 bases short and J 11 bases short, with 12 bases between. CDR1 MNHNS and CDR2 SASEGT come from the germline V gene. Points from the study as a whole: Seropositive at baseline were only a handful of AZD1222 recipients.

Only in-frame clones appear in the TCRdb table, and some are missing; sequencing was by immunoSEQ multiplex PCR. The data hold roughly 130,000 clones, with 94% observed a single time. Sequenced material: peripheral blood, taken on day 0 of AZD1222 vaccination. This clonotype was sampled from an adult in good health. The V gene is TRBV6-1, the J gene TRBJ1-1, with no clear D. CDR3 in DNA: TGTGCCAGCAGTGAAAACCCCGTGGGGGCTTTCTTT. Its translation is CASSENPVGAFF.